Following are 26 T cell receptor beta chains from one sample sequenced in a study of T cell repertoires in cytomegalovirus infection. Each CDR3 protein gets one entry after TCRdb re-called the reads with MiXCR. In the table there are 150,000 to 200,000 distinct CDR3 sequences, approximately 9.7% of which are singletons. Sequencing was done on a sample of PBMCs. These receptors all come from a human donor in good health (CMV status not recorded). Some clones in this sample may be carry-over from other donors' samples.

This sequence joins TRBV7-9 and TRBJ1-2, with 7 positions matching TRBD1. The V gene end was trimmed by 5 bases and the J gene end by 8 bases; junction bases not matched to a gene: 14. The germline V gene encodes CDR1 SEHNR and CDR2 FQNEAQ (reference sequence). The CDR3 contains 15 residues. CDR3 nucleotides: TGTGCCAGCAGCGAACCACAGGGGAAGGCGTTAGGCTACACCTTC. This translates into CASSEPQGKALGYTF.

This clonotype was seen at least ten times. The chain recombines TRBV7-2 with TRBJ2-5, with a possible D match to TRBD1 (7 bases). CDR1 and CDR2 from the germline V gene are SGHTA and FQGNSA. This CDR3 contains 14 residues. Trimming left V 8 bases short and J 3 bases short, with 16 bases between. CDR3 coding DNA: TGTGCCAGCTCAGGGGGGCTAGCCAAAGAGACCCAGTACTTC. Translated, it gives CASSGGLAKETQYF.

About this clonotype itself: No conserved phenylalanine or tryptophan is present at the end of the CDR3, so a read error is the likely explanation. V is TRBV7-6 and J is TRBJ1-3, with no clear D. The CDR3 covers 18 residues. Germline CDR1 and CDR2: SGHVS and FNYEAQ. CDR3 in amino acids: CAGSLAWGTGFAGNTIYS. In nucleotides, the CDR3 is TGTGCCGGCAGCTTAGCGTGGGGAACGGGTTTCGCTGGAAACACCATATATTCT.

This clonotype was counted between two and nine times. The CDR3 sequence is CASSFSQAYGYTF. Written as DNA, the CDR3 is TGTGCCAGCAGTTTTTCCCAGGCCTATGGCTACACCTTC. This rearrangement joins TRBV12-3 or TRBV12-4 to TRBJ1-2; D not certain. CDR3 length equals 13 residues. V lost 3 bases and J lost 4, with 9 bases in between.

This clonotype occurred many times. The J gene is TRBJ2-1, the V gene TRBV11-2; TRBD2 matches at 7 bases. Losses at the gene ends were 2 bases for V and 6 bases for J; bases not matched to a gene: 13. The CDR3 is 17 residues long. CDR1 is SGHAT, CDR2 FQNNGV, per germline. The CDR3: CASSLFASGSRRNEQFF. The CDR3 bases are TGTGCCAGCAGCTTATTCGCTAGCGGATCAAGACGCAATGAGCAGTTCTTC.

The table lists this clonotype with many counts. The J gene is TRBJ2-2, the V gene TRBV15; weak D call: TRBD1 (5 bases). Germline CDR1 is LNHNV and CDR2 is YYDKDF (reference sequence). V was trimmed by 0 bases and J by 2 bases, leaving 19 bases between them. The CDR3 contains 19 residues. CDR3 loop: CATSRDQWAAGYNTGELFF. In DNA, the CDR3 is TGTGCCACCAGCAGAGATCAATGGGCGGCAGGGTATAACACCGGGGAGCTGTTTTTT.

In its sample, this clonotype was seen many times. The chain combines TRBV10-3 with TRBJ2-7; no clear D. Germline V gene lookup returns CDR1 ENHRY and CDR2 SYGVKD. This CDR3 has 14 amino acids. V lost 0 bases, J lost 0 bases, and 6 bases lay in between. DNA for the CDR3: TGTGCCATCAGTGAGTCGGGCCTCTCCTACGAGCAGTACTTC. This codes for CAISESGLSYEQYF.

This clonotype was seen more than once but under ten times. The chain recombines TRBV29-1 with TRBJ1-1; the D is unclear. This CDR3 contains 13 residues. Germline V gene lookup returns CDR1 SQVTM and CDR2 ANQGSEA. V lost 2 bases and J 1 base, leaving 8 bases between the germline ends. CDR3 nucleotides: TGCAGCGTTGAAAATGGAGCGAACACTGAAGCTTTCTTT. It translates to CSVENGANTEAFF.

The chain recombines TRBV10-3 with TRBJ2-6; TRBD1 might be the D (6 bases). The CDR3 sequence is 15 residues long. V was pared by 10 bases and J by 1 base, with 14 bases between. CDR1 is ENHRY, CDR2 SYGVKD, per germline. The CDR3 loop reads CASSRTESGANVLTF. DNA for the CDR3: TGTGCCAGTTCTAGGACAGAATCTGGGGCCAACGTCCTGACTTTC.

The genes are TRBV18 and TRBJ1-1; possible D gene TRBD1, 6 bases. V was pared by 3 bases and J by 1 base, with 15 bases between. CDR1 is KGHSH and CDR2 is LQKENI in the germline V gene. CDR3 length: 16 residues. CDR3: CASSPQNGQTNTEAFF. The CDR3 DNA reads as TGTGCCAGCTCACCTCAAAACGGACAGACGAACACTGAAGCTTTCTTT.

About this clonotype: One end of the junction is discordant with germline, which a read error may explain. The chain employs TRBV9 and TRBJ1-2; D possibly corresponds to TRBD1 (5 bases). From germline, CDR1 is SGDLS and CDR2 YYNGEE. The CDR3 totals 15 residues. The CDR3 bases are TGTACCAGCAGCGTAGGTCCTCTCGCGGGGACTGGCTACACCTTC. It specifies CTSSVGPLAGTGYTF. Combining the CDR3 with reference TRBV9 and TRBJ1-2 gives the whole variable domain DSGVTQTPKHLITATGQRVTLRCSPRSGDLSVYWYQQSLDQGLQFLIQYYNGEERAKGNILERFSAQQFPDLHSELNLSSLELGDSALYFCTSSVGPLAGTGYTFGSGTRLTVV.

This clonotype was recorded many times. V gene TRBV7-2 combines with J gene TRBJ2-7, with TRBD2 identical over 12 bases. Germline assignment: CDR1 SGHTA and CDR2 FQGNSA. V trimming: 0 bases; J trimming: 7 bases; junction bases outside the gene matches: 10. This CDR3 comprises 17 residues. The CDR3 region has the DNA TGTGCCAGCAGCTTAGCGCGTTCTAGCGGGGGGGAAAGTGAGCAGTACTTC. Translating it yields CASSLARSSGGESEQYF.

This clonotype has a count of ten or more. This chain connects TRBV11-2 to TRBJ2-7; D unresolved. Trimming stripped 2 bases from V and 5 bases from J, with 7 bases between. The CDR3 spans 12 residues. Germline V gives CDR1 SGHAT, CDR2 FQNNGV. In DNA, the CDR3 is TGTGCCAGCAGCTTATTGTACCACGAGCAGTACTTC. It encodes CASSLLYHEQYF.

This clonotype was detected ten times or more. The chain's CDR3 is CASSQDIVGGLYNEQFF. Here the CDR3 DNA reads TGCGCCAGCAGCCAAGATATAGTAGGGGGCCTCTACAATGAGCAGTTCTTC. This chain connects TRBV4-3 to TRBJ2-1; TRBD1 matches at 7 bases. Germline V lookup: CDR1 LGHNA, CDR2 YSLEER. The CDR3 runs to 17 residues. After removal of 0 bases from V and 3 bases from J, the junction contained 8 bases not matched to a gene.

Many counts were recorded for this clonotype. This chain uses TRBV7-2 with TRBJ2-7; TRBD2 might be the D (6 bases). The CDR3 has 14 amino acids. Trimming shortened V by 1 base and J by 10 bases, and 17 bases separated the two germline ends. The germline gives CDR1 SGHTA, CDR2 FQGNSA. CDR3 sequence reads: CASSLEARGSFQYF. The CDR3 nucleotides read TGTGCCAGCAGCTTAGAGGCCCGGGGGTCATTCCAGTACTTC.

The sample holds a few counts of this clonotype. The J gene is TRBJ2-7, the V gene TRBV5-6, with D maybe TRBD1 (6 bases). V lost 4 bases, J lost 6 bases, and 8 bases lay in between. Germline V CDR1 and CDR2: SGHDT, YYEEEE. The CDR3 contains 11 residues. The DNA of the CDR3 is TGTGCCAGCAGCCGGACAGTCGAGCAGTACTTC. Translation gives CASSRTVEQYF. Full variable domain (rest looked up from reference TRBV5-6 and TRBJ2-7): DAGVTQSPTHLIKTRGQQVTLRCSPKSGHDTVSWYQQALGQGPQFIFQYYEEEERQRGNFPDRFSGHQFPNYSSELNVNALLLGDSALYLCASSRTVEQYFGPGTRLTVT.

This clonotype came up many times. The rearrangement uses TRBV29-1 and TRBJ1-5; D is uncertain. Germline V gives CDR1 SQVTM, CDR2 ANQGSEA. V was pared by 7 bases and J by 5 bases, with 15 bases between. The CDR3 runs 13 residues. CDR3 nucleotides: TGCAGCGGGAAAGTGGGTTTGGATCAGCCCCAGCATTTT. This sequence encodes CSGKVGLDQPQHF. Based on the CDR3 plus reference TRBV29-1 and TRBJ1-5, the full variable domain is SAVISQKPSRDICQRGTSLTIQCQVDSQVTMMFWYRQQPGQSLTLIATANQGSEATYESGFVIDKFPISRPNLTFSTLTVSNMSPEDSSIYLCSGKVGLDQPQHFGDGTRLSIL.

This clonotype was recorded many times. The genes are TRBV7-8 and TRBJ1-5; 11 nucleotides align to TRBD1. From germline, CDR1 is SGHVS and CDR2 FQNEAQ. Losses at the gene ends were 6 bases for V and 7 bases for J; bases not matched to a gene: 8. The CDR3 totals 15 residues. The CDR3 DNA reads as TGTGCCAGCAGTCCCGGGACAGGGGGTAGGCAGCCCCAGCATTTT. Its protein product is CASSPGTGGRQPQHF. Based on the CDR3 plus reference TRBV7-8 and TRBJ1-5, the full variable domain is GAGVSQSPRYKVAKRGQDVALRCDPISGHVSLFWYQQALGQGPEFLTYFQNEAQLDKSGLPSDRFFAERPEGSVSTLKIQRTQQEDSAVYLCASSPGTGGRQPQHFGDGTRLSIL.

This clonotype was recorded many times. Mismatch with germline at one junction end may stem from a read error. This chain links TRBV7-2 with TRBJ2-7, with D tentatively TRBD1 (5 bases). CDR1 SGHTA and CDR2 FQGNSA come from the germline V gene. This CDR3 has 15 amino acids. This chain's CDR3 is CANSLFPTVTYEQYF. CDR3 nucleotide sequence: TGTGCCAACAGCTTATTTCCGACAGTGACCTACGAGCAGTACTTC.

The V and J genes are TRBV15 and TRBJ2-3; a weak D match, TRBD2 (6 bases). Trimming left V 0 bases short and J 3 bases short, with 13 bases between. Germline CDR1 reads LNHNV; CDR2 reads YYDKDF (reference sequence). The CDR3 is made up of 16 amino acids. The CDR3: CATSRDARRETDTQYF. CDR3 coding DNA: TGTGCCACCAGCAGAGATGCTAGGCGGGAAACAGATACGCAGTATTTT.

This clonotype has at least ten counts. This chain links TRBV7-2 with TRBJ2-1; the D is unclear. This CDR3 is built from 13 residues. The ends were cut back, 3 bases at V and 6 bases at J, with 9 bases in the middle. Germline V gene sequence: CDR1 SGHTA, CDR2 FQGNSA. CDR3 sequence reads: CASSLNPPNEQFF. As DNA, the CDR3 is TGTGCCAGCAGCTTGAACCCCCCCAATGAGCAGTTCTTC.

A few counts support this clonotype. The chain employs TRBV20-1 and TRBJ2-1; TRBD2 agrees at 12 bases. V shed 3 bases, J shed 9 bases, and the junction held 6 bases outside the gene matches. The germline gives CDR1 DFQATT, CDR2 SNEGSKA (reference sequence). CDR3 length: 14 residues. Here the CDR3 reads CSASPSGGASEQFF. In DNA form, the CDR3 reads TGCAGTGCTAGCCCTAGCGGGGGGGCCTCTGAGCAGTTCTTC.

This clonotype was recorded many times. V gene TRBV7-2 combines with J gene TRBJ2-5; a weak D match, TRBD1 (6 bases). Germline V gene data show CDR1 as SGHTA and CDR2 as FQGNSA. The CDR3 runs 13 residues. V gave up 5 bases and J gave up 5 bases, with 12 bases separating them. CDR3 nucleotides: TGTGCCAGCAGCACACAGGGCGGGGAGACCCAGTACTTC. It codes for CASSTQGGETQYF.

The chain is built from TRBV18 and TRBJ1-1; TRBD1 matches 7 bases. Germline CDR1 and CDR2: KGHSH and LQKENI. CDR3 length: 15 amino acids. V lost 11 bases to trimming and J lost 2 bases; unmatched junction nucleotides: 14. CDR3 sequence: CAGDVGGPRNTEAFF. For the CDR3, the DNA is TGTGCCGGGGACGTAGGGGGCCCAAGAAACACTGAAGCTTTCTTT.

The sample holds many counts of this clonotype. DNA for the CDR3: TGTGCCAGCAGCGTAGGTGGGGTAGTAGTTAATGAGCAGTTCTTC. Amino acids: CASSVGGVVVNEQFF. The V and J genes are TRBV9 and TRBJ2-1; D is unclear. The CDR3 consists of 15 residues. V was clipped by 0 bases and J by 7 bases, with 14 bases between them. Germline V gives CDR1 SGDLS, CDR2 YYNGEE.

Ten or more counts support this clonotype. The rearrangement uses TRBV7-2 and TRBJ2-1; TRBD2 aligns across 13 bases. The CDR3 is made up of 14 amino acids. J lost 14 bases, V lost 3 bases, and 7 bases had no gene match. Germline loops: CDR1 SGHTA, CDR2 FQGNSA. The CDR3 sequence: CASSLVGLAGEEFF. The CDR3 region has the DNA TGTGCCAGCAGCTTGGTTGGACTAGCGGGAGAGGAGTTCTTC.